A single sample is the source of the 25 T cell receptor beta chains below, sequenced in a study of T cells in Graves' hyperthyroidism and ophthalmopathy. Amplification targeted TCR beta CDR3 regions from RNA transcripts. The study used the HTBI primer set for a first-round RT-PCR of the TCR CDR3. One entry per CDR3 protein results from TCRdb running MiXCR on the multiplex PCR reads. The sample has 300,000 to 450,000 distinct CDR3 sequences, approximately 14% seen once. Specimen: blood. The receptor source for this set is a woman between 55 and 75 years old with Graves' hyperthyroidism.

Many counts were recorded for this clonotype. V gene TRBV28 combines with J gene TRBJ2-1; 13 bases align to TRBD2. The length of the CDR3 is 16 residues. Germline CDR1 reads MDHEN; CDR2 reads SYDVKM. V was pared by 5 bases and J by 5 bases, with 6 bases of the junction left unmatched. CDR3 coding DNA: TGTGCCAGCAGTGACGGACTAGCGGGGGTACACAATGAGCAGTTCTTC. Its protein is CASSDGLAGVHNEQFF.

The chain uses TRBV25-1 and TRBJ2-5; 8 bases fit TRBD1. The germline CDR1 and CDR2 sequences are MGHDK and SYGVNS. After removal of 4 bases from V and 5 bases from J, the junction contained 6 bases not matched to a gene. The CDR3 has 14 residues. CDR3 nucleotide sequence: TGTGCCAGCAGTGCTAGGACAGGGCAGGAGACCCAGTACTTC. Translating it yields CASSARTGQETQYF.

Ten or more counts support this clonotype. The chain carries TRBV28 and TRBJ1-1; the D gene is possibly TRBD1 (5 bases). The V end was cut by 8 bases, the J end by 0 bases, with 13 bases between. This CDR3 region has 14 residues. Germline V gene lookup returns CDR1 MDHEN and CDR2 SYDVKM. The CDR3: CASGTGAMNTEAFF. For the CDR3, the DNA is TGTGCCAGCGGAACCGGGGCCATGAACACTGAAGCTTTCTTT.

This clonotype was counted a few times. The chain has TRBV30 and TRBJ2-6; D gene uncertain. V was cut by 3 bases and J by 1 base, with 13 bases left in between. Per the germline V gene, CDR1 is GTSNPN and CDR2 is SVGIG (reference sequence). The CDR3 is 16 amino acids. CDR3 region: CAWSARWLSGANVLTF. CDR3 in DNA: TGTGCCTGGAGCGCCAGATGGCTTTCTGGGGCCAACGTCCTGACTTTC.

With regard to this clonotype: A much bigger clone sits one base away, suggesting this may be a read error. V usage is TRBV20-1 and J usage is TRBJ2-1; TRBD2 agrees at 8 bases. CDR1 DFQATT and CDR2 SNEGSKA come from the germline V gene (reference sequence). The trim removed 3 bases at V and 13 bases at J, leaving 5 bases unmatched. This CDR3 contains 11 residues. CDR3: CSASGRETQFF. CDR3 DNA: TGCAGTGCTAGCGGGAGGGAGACCCAGTTCTTC.

This clonotype appeared many times. This chain uses TRBV5-8 with TRBJ2-3, with D unclear. The CDR3 extends over 15 amino acids. In germline, CDR1 is SGHTS, CDR2 YDEGEE. Trimming removed 1 base from V and 6 bases from J, with 15 bases in between. Written as DNA, the CDR3 is TGTGCCAGCAGCTTGTGGGCTGGTGCAAGGGATACGCAGTATTTT. Translation gives CASSLWAGARDTQYF.

This clonotype has ten or more counts. The chain has TRBV7-9 and TRBJ2-1; 8 nucleotides agree with TRBD2. Germline values: CDR1 SEHNR, CDR2 FQNEAQ (reference sequence). This CDR3 region has 17 residues. The trim removed 4 bases at V and 9 bases at J, leaving 17 bases unmatched. The CDR3 reads CASSSHGRAASIREQFF. CDR3 DNA: TGTGCCAGCAGCTCCCACGGGAGGGCGGCTTCCATACGTGAGCAGTTCTTC.

The table lists this clonotype with many counts. This chain uses TRBV7-3 with TRBJ2-5; the match to TRBD2 covers 7 bases. Germline V gives CDR1 SGHTA, CDR2 FQGTGA. The CDR3 runs 15 residues. With 5 bases clipped from V and 5 bases from J, the junction kept 11 bases outside the gene matches. The CDR3 here is CASSTGGRAGETQYF. DNA of the CDR3: TGTGCCAGCAGCACTGGGGGGAGGGCCGGGGAGACCCAGTACTTC.

In this sample, this clonotype turned up a few times. The V gene is TRBV9, the J gene TRBJ1-3; D possibly corresponds to TRBD1 (6 bases). Trimming pared 3 bases from V and 4 bases from J, leaving 14 bases between. The CDR3 is 15 amino acids. Germline CDR1 SGDLS, CDR2 YYNGEE. The CDR3 nucleotides are TGTGCCAGCAGCGCTATCGACAGGATCGGAAACACCATATATTTT. Protein sequence: CASSAIDRIGNTIYF.

This clonotype was counted ten times or more. V is TRBV11-2 and J is TRBJ2-1; 10 bases match TRBD2. Trimming cost V 4 bases and J 9 bases; bases outside gene matches: 12. This CDR3 spans 16 amino acids. Germline V gene lookup returns CDR1 SGHAT and CDR2 FQNNGV. CDR3 nucleotide sequence: TGTGCCAGCAGCTCCCGTGATAGCGGGAGGCTAGGTGAGCAGTTCTTC. This codes for CASSSRDSGRLGEQFF.

There are many counts of this clonotype. The V call is TRBV11-1, the J call TRBJ2-5; the match to TRBD1 covers 7 bases. The V gene's germline CDR1 is SGHAT and CDR2 FQDESV (reference sequence). The CDR3 has 16 residues. V trimming: 0 bases; J trimming: 2 bases; junction bases outside the gene matches: 6. The CDR3 nucleotides read TGTGCCAGCAGCTTAGCAACCGGACAGGCTCAAGAGACCCAGTACTTC. This translates into CASSLATGQAQETQYF.

A note on this clonotype: Germline and junction disagree at one end, which may indicate a read error. The chain recombines TRBV12-3 or TRBV12-4 with TRBJ2-2; 7 positions agree with TRBD2. CDR3 length: 14 amino acids. For the CDR3, the DNA is TGTGCCCGCAGTTTAAGCGGGAAGGCCGGGGAGCTGTTTTTT. Amino acids: CARSLSGKAGELFF.

This clonotype was counted at least ten times. The V call is TRBV12-3 or TRBV12-4, the J call TRBJ2-3; D may be TRBD1 or TRBD2 (5 bases each). V lost 7 bases, J lost 6 bases, and 17 bases lay in between. CDR3 length: 14 amino acids. The CDR3 spells CASKPTQGVDTQYF. The CDR3, as DNA: TGTGCCAGCAAACCGACTCAGGGAGTCGATACGCAGTATTTT.

The rearrangement joins TRBV28 to TRBJ2-1, with D unresolved. This CDR3 spans 15 amino acids. Germline V CDR1 and CDR2: MDHEN, SYDVKM. The V end lost 5 bases, the J end lost 2 bases, and 13 bases lay between the germline ends. CDR3 nucleotides: TGTGCCAGCAGTCCAAGATCTGGGGCCTACAATGAGCAGTTCTTC. Translation: CASSPRSGAYNEQFF.

This clonotype was observed at least ten times. The V call is TRBV27, the J call TRBJ2-7; D unclear. V was pared by 1 base and J by 4 bases, with 8 bases between. The germline CDR1 and CDR2 sequences are MNHEY and SMNVEV (reference sequence). The CDR3 runs to 13 residues. CDR3 bases: TGTGCCAGCAGTTTATTGGCGGATTACGAGCAGTACTTC. It codes for CASSLLADYEQYF.

This clonotype was observed many times. This chain links TRBV12-3 or TRBV12-4 with TRBJ1-2; 7 nucleotides match TRBD1. With V trimmed by 1 base and J by 9 bases, 5 bases remained unmatched. The CDR3 extends over 13 amino acids. CDR3: CASSLGQGDRYTF. CDR3 sequence (DNA): TGTGCCAGCAGTTTAGGGCAGGGGGACCGCTACACCTTC.

This clonotype was counted at least ten times. The rearrangement joins TRBV10-3 to TRBJ2-7; D is unclear. This CDR3 comprises 14 residues. From germline, CDR1 is ENHRY and CDR2 SYGVKD. V was trimmed by 0 bases and J by 4 bases, leaving 10 bases between them. This chain's CDR3 is CAISESTTPYEQYF. Written as DNA, the CDR3 is TGTGCCATCAGTGAGTCCACTACTCCTTACGAGCAGTACTTC.

This clonotype occurred many times. The V call is TRBV7-2, the J call TRBJ2-1; possibly TRBD2 for D (7 bases). The germline gives CDR1 SGHTA, CDR2 FQGNSA. V dropped 5 bases and J dropped 0 bases, with 17 bases sitting between them. This CDR3 region has 17 residues. CDR3: CASSPTSGTYSYNEQFF. DNA for the CDR3: TGTGCCAGCAGCCCAACGAGCGGGACATACTCCTACAATGAGCAGTTCTTC.

The chain uses TRBV7-2 and TRBJ2-5; weak D call: TRBD2 (5 bases). Trimming took 8 bases from V and 7 from J, leaving 11 bases between them. Germline V lookup: CDR1 SGHTA, CDR2 FQGNSA. The CDR3 totals 11 residues. The CDR3: CASEKGGTQYF. DNA for the CDR3: TGTGCCAGCGAAAAAGGAGGGACCCAGTACTTC.

This clonotype was detected many times. This sequence joins TRBV12-3 or TRBV12-4 and TRBJ2-1; weak D call: TRBD2 (5 bases). The V end was cut by 6 bases, the J end by 7 bases, with 19 bases between. This CDR3 is built from 15 residues. CDR3 DNA sequence: TGTGCCAGCAGCCCGGGTCTTCCCGGGGTGAATGAGCAGTTCTTC. Amino acids: CASSPGLPGVNEQFF.

The chain employs TRBV20-1 and TRBJ2-2, with unresolved D. Trimming took off 3 bases at V and 0 bases at J, with 14 bases between the two ends. In germline, CDR1 is DFQATT, CDR2 SNEGSKA (reference sequence). This CDR3 contains 16 residues. The CDR3 nucleotides are TGCAGTGCTAGGGTACCAGGATTCGCGAACACCGGGGAGCTGTTTTTT. Translation: CSARVPGFANTGELFF.

The genes are TRBV5-1 and TRBJ1-6; 7 bases align to TRBD1. V lost 0 bases, J lost 8 bases, and 5 bases stayed unmatched. The CDR3 sequence is 15 residues long. CDR1 SGHRS and CDR2 YFSETQ come from the germline V gene. The CDR3 here is CASSLGTGKDSPLHF. The CDR3 coding sequence is TGCGCCAGCAGCTTGGGGACAGGAAAGGATTCACCCCTCCACTTT.

The gene calls are TRBV30 and TRBJ2-1, with TRBD1 as a possible D gene (6 bases). Trimming shortened V by 0 bases and J by 6 bases, and 18 bases separated the two germline ends. The CDR3 totals 16 residues. Germline V CDR1 and CDR2: GTSNPN, SVGIG (reference sequence). The CDR3 sequence is CAWSVRFVGAINEQFF. The CDR3 DNA reads TGTGCCTGGAGTGTACGTTTTGTGGGGGCGATCAATGAGCAGTTCTTC.

This clonotype has ten or more counts. V and J are TRBV30 and TRBJ2-5; D uncertain. The V end was cut by 1 base, the J end by 4 bases, with 10 bases between. CDR1 and CDR2 (germline): GTSNPN, SVGIG (reference sequence). The CDR3 runs 13 residues. In DNA, the CDR3 is TGTGCCTGGAGTGGGGCCAGAGGAGAGACCCAGTACTTC. It translates to CAWSGARGETQYF.

The chain combines TRBV4-1 with TRBJ2-1, with 7 bases that match TRBD2. There are 16 residues in the CDR3. CDR1 is MGHRA and CDR2 is YSYEKL in the germline V gene. After removal of 1 base from V and 4 bases from J, the junction contained 7 bases not matched to a gene. CDR3 nucleotide sequence: TGCGCCAGCAGCCAAGTTTTAGCGGGCAGGTACAATGAGCAGTTCTTC. It codes for CASSQVLAGRYNEQFF.